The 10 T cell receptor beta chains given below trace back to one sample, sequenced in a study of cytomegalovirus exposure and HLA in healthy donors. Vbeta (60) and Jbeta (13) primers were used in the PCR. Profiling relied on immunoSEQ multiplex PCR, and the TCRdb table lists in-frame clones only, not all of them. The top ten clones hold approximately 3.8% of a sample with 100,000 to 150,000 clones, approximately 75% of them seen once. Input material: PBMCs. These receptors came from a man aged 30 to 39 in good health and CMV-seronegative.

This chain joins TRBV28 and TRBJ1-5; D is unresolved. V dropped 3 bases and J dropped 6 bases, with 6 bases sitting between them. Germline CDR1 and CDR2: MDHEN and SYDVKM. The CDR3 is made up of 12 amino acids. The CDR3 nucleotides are TGTGCCAGCAGTTTCTCAGGTCAGCCCCAGCATTTT. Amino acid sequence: CASSFSGQPQHF.

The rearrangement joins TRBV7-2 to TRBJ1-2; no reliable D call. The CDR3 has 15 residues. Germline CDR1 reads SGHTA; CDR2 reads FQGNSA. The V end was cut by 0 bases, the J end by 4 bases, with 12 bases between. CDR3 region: CASSLAAGLGYGYTF. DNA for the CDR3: TGTGCCAGCAGCTTAGCCGCCGGACTAGGCTATGGCTACACCTTC.

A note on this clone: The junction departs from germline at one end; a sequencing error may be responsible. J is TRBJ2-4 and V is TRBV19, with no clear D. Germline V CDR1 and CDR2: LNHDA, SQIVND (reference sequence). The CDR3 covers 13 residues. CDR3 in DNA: TGTGCCAGTAGTATAGATCTTTCCCAGGCTCCGCACTTC. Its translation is CASSIDLSQAPHF.

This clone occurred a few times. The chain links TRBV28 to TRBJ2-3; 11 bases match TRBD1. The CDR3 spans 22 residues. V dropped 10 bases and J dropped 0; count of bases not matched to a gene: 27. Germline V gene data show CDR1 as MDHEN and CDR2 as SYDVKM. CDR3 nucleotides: TGTGCCACCATTACAAATTTCGGTATCCCGGGACAGGGGGTCCATAGCACAGATACGCAGTATTTT. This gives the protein CATITNFGIPGQGVHSTDTQYF.

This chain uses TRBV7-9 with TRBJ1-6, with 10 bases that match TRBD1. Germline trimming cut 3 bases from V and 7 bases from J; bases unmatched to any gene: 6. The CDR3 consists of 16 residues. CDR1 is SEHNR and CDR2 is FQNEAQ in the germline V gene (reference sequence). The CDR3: CASSFSPGQGNSPLHF. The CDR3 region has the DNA TGTGCCAGCAGCTTTAGTCCGGGACAGGGGAATTCACCCCTCCACTTT.

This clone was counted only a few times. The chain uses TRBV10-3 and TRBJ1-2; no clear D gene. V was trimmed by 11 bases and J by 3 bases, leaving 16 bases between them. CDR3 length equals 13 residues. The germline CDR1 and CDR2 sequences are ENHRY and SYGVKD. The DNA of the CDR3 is TGTGCCCCTTCCCGTGGGCTTGACTATGGCTACACCTTC. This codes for CAPSRGLDYGYTF.

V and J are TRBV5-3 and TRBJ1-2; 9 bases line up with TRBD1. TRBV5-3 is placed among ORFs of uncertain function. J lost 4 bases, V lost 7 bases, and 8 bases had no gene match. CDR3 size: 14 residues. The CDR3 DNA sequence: TGTGCCAGACCTCCCGGGACAGGGCTCTATGGCTACACCTTC. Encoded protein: CARPPGTGLYGYTF.

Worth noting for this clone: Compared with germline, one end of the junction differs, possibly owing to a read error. The CDR3 reads CASSNRTGAHNF. CDR3 DNA sequence: TGTGCCAGCAGCAACAGGACAGGGGCGCATAACTTC. The chain uses TRBV7-8 and TRBJ2-5; 9 bases map to TRBD1. The CDR3 runs to 12 residues. Germline CDR1 and CDR2: SGHVS and FQNEAQ.

CDR3 region: CASSRTGPHEQYF. The CDR3 nucleotides are TGCGCCAGCAGCCGAACAGGGCCCCACGAGCAGTACTTC. The chain is built from TRBV5-1 and TRBJ2-7, with a possible D match to TRBD1 (6 bases). The germline V and J ends were trimmed by 4 bases and 5 bases, with 13 bases remaining between them. The CDR3 is 13 residues long. The germline V gene encodes CDR1 SGHRS and CDR2 YFSETQ.

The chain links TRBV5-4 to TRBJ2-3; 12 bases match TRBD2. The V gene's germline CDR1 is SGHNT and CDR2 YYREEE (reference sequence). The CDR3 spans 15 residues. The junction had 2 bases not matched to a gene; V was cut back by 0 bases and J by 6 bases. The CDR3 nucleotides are TGTGCCAGCAGCTTGGCGCTAGCGGGGGGGGATACGCAGTATTTT. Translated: CASSLALAGGDTQYF. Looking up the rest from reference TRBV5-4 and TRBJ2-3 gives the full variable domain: ETGVTQSPTHLIKTRGQQVTLRCSSQSGHNTVSWYQQALGQGPQFIFQYYREEENGRGNFPPRFSGLQFPNYSSELNVNALELDDSALYLCASSLALAGGDTQYFGPGTRLTVL.